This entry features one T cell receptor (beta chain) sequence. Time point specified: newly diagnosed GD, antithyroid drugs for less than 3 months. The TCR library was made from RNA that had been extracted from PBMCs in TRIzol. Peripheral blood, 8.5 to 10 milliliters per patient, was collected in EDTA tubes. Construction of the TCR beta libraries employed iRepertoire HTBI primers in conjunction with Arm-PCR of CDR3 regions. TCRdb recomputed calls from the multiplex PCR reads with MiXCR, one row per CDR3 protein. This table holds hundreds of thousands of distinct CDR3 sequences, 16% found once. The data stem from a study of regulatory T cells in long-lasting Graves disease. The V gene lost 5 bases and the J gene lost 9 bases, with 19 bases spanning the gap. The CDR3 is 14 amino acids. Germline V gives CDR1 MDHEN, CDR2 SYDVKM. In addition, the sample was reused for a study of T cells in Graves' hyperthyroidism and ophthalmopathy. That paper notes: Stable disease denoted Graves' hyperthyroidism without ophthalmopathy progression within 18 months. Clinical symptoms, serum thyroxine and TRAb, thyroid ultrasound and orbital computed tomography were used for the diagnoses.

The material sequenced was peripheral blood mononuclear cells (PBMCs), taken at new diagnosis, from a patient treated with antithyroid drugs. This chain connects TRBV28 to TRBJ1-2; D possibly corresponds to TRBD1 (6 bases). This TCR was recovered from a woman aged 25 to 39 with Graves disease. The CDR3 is CASSPRGTPTRYTF. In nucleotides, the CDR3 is TGTGCCAGCAGTCCCCGCGGGACACCCACACGCTACACCTTC.